One sample yielded the 3 T cell receptor beta chains listed below, sequenced in a study of neoadjuvant anti-PD-1 for oral cavity cancer. Clones were sequenced by immunoSEQ multiplex PCR, and TCRdb holds only the in-frame ones, with some missing. The repertoire holds over 10,000 clones, with around 56% as singletons. The starting material was tumor tissue, obtained before nivolumab (anti-PD-1) treatment. Source of these receptors: a person between 40 and 85 years old with oral cavity squamous cell carcinoma.

This sequence joins TRBV7-2 and TRBJ2-2, with D possibly being TRBD2 (5 bases). The V gene's germline CDR1 is SGHTA and CDR2 FQGNSA. V shed 6 bases and J shed 4 bases, with 12 bases lying between them. The CDR3 has 14 residues. This chain's CDR3 is CASSWERSTGELFF. In DNA, the CDR3 is TGTGCCAGCAGTTGGGAGCGGAGCACCGGGGAGCTGTTTTTT.

The V gene is TRBV30, the J gene TRBJ2-7; 10 positions match TRBD2. Trimming cost V 4 bases and J 0 bases; bases outside gene matches: 3. Germline CDR1 reads GTSNPN; CDR2 reads SVGIG (reference sequence). CDR3 length equals 14 residues. CDR3 nucleotides: TGTGCCTGGACTAGCGGGAGATTCTCCTACGAGCAGTACTTC. It codes for CAWTSGRFSYEQYF.

The genes are TRBV7-9 and TRBJ2-7, with D maybe TRBD2 (5 bases). V was cut by 4 bases and J by 2 bases, with 12 bases left in between. The germline V gene has CDR1 SEHNR and CDR2 FQNEAQ (reference sequence). This CDR3 comprises 14 residues. The DNA of the CDR3 is TGTGCCAGCAGCTGGAGAGACTACACCTACGAGCAGTACTTC. It yields the protein CASSWRDYTYEQYF.